This T cell receptor beta chain was identified during a study of CD8+CD57+ T cells in acquired aplastic anemia. About the study: Around 10 million reads were obtained on average for healthy donor CD4+ cells.

General study findings and limits: The number of CD8+ CDR3 sequences shared by patients and controls was under 35. Controls and patients did not differ significantly in CD8+ Simpson's diversity.

The CDR3 has 14 amino acids. From germline, CDR1 is LGHDT and CDR2 YNNKEL (reference sequence). Deletions cut 4 bases from V and 2 bases from J, with 12 bases between. TCR beta VDJ combinations and CDR3 sequences were profiled from genomic DNA. TCRdb reprocessed the reads via MiXCR and lists one record per CDR3 protein. The data contain about 170,000 distinct CDR3 sequences, about 60% of them seen just once; the ten biggest clones take up under 50%. Comments on this clonotype: The antigen is undetermined.

The rearrangement links TRBV3-1 to TRBJ2-7; D may match TRBD1 or TRBD2 (5 bases each). This receptor was obtained from a human donor in good health. Sequences were obtained from sorted CD4+, CD8+, or CD8+CD57+ T cells (not recorded which) from PBMCs. CDR3 coding DNA: TGTGCCAGCAGCCCGAGGGACCAAACCTACGAGCAGTACTTC. Translation: CASSPRDQTYEQYF.